One sample yielded the 10 T cell receptor beta chains listed below, sequenced in a study of cytomegalovirus exposure and HLA in healthy donors. TCRdb's copy holds only in-frame clones and misses some; the assay was immunoSEQ multiplex PCR. The repertoire holds 150,000 to 200,000 clones, with around nine tenths as singletons. Input material: PBMCs. The receptors originated from a young man in good health and CMV-seropositive.

J is TRBJ1-1 and V is TRBV5-4; D is unclear. Trimming shortened V by 5 bases and J by 5 bases, and 13 bases separated the two germline ends. There are 13 residues in the CDR3. The germline V gene encodes CDR1 SGHNT and CDR2 YYREEE (reference sequence). The CDR3: CASRPGFGTEAFF. The DNA for the CDR3 is TGTGCCAGCAGGCCGGGTTTTGGGACTGAAGCTTTCTTT.

This chain joins TRBV7-2 and TRBJ2-7; D gene unclear. From germline, CDR1 is SGHTA and CDR2 FQGNSA. The length of the CDR3 is 13 residues. V gave up 2 bases and J gave up 6 bases, with 11 bases separating them. Here the CDR3 DNA reads TGTGCCAGCAGCTTAACCGAGAATGTCGAGCAGTACTTC. Amino acid sequence: CASSLTENVEQYF.

The V and J genes are TRBV5-1 and TRBJ2-3; 7 nucleotides agree with TRBD1. V shed 2 bases, J shed 3 bases, and the junction held 6 bases outside the gene matches. This CDR3 contains 15 residues. CDR1 SGHRS and CDR2 YFSETQ come from the germline V gene. The CDR3 region is CASSLNRGQTDTQYF. CDR3 in DNA: TGCGCCAGCAGCTTAAACAGGGGACAGACAGATACGCAGTATTTT. The full variable domain, with the rest looked up from reference TRBV5-1 and TRBJ2-3, is KAGVTQTPRYLIKTRGQQVTLSCSPISGHRSVSWYQQTPGQGLQFLFEYFSETQRNKGNFPGRFSGRQFSNSRSEMNVSTLELGDSALYLCASSLNRGQTDTQYFGPGTRLTVL.

The chain is built from TRBV7-8 and TRBJ2-3, with 12 nucleotides matching TRBD2. The trim removed 6 bases at V and 4 bases at J, leaving 2 bases unmatched. In germline, CDR1 is SGHVS, CDR2 FQNEAQ. The CDR3 length is 14 residues. The DNA of the CDR3 is TGTGCCAGCAGGACTAGCGGGGGATCAGATACGCAGTATTTT. Amino acid sequence: CASRTSGGSDTQYF.

V usage is TRBV28 and J usage is TRBJ1-1, with D uncertain. The CDR3 has 14 residues. The germline V and J ends were trimmed by 7 bases and 5 bases, with 17 bases remaining between them. CDR1 is MDHEN and CDR2 is SYDVKM in the germline V gene. In nucleotides, the CDR3 is TGTGCCAGCAAGTTGGGCGCCAGCCGAACTGAAGCTTTCTTT. This gives the protein CASKLGASRTEAFF. Supplemented by reference TRBV28 and TRBJ1-1, the full variable domain reads DVKVTQSSRYLVKRTGEKVFLECVQDMDHENMFWYRQDPGLGLRLIYFSYDVKMKEKGDIPEGYSVSREKKERFSLILESASTNQTSMYLCASKLGASRTEAFFGQGTRLTVV.

The chain combines TRBV7-9 with TRBJ1-5; D is undetermined. In germline, CDR1 is SEHNR, CDR2 FQNEAQ (reference sequence). V dropped 5 bases and J dropped 6 bases, with 8 bases sitting between them. The CDR3 has 12 residues. Here the CDR3 reads CASSVGGQPQHF. The CDR3 bases are TGTGCCAGCAGCGTGGGTGGTCAGCCCCAGCATTTT.

The V call is TRBV27, the J call TRBJ1-5; D is uncertain. Germline lookup yields CDR1 MNHEY and CDR2 SMNVEV (reference sequence). CDR3 length equals 16 residues. The V end lost 0 bases, the J end lost 1 base, and 10 bases lay between the germline ends. CDR3 sequence reads: CASSLSGGLSNQPQHF. The DNA for the CDR3 is TGTGCCAGCAGTTTATCCGGAGGGCTCAGCAATCAGCCCCAGCATTTT.

The chain links TRBV6-5 to TRBJ1-1; D gene unclear. CDR3 size: 15 residues. The germline V and J ends were trimmed by 0 bases and 1 base, with 9 bases remaining between them. CDR1 MNHEY and CDR2 SVGAGI come from the germline V gene. The DNA of the CDR3 is TGTGCCAGCAGTTACTCTGTGATTTCGAACACTGAAGCTTTCTTT. It codes for CASSYSVISNTEAFF.

The V gene is TRBV5-4, the J gene TRBJ1-2, with TRBD1 matching over 8 bases. Per germline, CDR1 SGHNT and CDR2 YYREEE (reference sequence). V was clipped by 0 bases and J by 2 bases; unmatched bases: 9. The CDR3 is made up of 17 amino acids. The CDR3 bases are TGTGCCAGCAGCTTGGGACAGGGGAACCAAATAAACTATGGCTACACCTTC. Its translation is CASSLGQGNQINYGYTF.

The table lists this clone with a count of one. V gene TRBV19 combines with J gene TRBJ1-6; 7 nucleotides match TRBD1. Germline CDR1 is LNHDA and CDR2 is SQIVND (reference sequence). CDR3 size: 14 residues. The J segment lost 7 bases and the V segment lost 9 bases, leaving 9 bases of the junction unmatched. The DNA of the CDR3 is TGTGCCAGGACGACAGGGACGGCGAATTCACCCCTCCACTTT. Protein: CARTTGTANSPLHF.